This T cell receptor (beta chain) was captured in a study of shared clonotypes between healthy human individuals. The naive CD8 fraction comprised CD45RO-negative cells positively selected for CCR7 and excluded terminally differentiated effector memory CD45RA+ cells. The table came from immunoSEQ multiplex PCR; TCRdb's copy has only in-frame clones and leaves some out. The sample lists some 2 million clones, about 95% seen once, with 0.9% to 1.3% in the top ten. V was pared by 1 base and J by 0 bases, with 10 bases between. The germline V gene encodes CDR1 SGHDN and CDR2 FVKESK. CDR3 size: 15 residues.

The V call is TRBV14, the J call TRBJ2-7; possibly TRBD2 for D (5 bases). Sequencing was performed on naive CD8+ T cells sorted from blood. The TCR sequence derives from a man aged 18 to 29 in good health. CDR3 DNA sequence: TGTGCCAGCAGCCAAGTGGGAGCGAGCTCCTACGAGCAGTACTTC. This codes for CASSQVGASSYEQYF. The full variable domain, its missing parts supplied by reference TRBV14 and TRBJ2-7, is EAGVTQFPSHSVIEKGQTVTLRCDPISGHDNLYWYRRVMGKEIKFLLHFVKESKQDESGMPNNRFLAERTGGTYSTLKVQPAELEDSGVYFCASSQVGASSYEQYFGPGTRLTVT.